This TCR beta chain was documented in a study of blood T cell repertoires in COVID-19. As originally analysed: From reference gene primer amplification, estimates of nucleated cell counts were derived. Profiling relied on immunoSEQ multiplex PCR, and the TCRdb table lists in-frame clones only, not all of them. V, J and clone size were drawn from that table, and D and trimming were deduced from the DNA. The sample holds tens of thousands of clones; approximately 85% are singletons and the top ten take around 16%. Germline-derived CDR1 and CDR2 are LNHDA and SQIVND (reference sequence). CDR3 length: 15 amino acids. Trimming removed 2 bases from V and 10 bases from J, with 18 bases in between.

The genes are TRBV19 and TRBJ2-1, with TRBD2 as a possible D gene (5 bases). The sequence came from a human donor in a cohort sampled during active COVID-19. Sequencing was carried out using peripheral blood. The CDR3 DNA reads TGTGCCAGTAGTATACCCCGAGGGCCCCTCGAAGAGCAGTTCTTC. It specifies CASSIPRGPLEEQFF.